These T cell receptor beta chains were read from a single sample in a study of T cells in Graves' hyperthyroidism and ophthalmopathy. TCRdb passed the multiplex PCR reads through MiXCR, listing each CDR3 protein once. The repertoire has 540,000 or so distinct CDR3 sequences, under 60% of them found once; the top ten carry around 20%. Sequenced sample: peripheral blood or thyroid tissue (not recorded which). The receptors were gathered from an adult woman with Graves' disease, either hyperthyroidism or ophthalmopathy (not recorded which). The CDR3 runs from the conserved cysteine through the conserved F or W. Fields, in order: V gene, clone size, D gene, CDR3 length, J gene, CDR3 DNA, CDR3 protein. The D gene is left open where the match is weak. The size entry is marked missing in some rows and otherwise reads once, few, many or a size class.

>TRBV20-1|-|TRBD1|14|TRBJ1-2
TGCAGTGCTAGCACGGGACAGGGTACGGAAGGCTACACCTTC
CSASTGQGTEGYTF
>TRBV5-1|many|-|15|TRBJ2-7
TGCGCCAGCAGCTTGGAAGGGCAGGGCGGCTACGAGCAGTACTTC
CASSLEGQGGYEQYF
>TRBV11-2|-|-|17|TRBJ2-5
TGTGCCAGCAGCGGGTGGGGACACGGCTTACAGGGCGAGACCCAGTACTTC
CASSGWGHGLQGETQYF
>TRBV4-1|many|-|15|TRBJ1-1
TGCGCCAGCAGCCAAGGCACCGGGCTTAGCACTGAAGCTTTCTTT
CASSQGTGLSTEAFF
>TRBV5-4|-|-|16|TRBJ2-6
TGTGCCAGCAGCTTGGAGCGCGGCGCTGGGGCCAACGTCCTGACTTTC
CASSLERGAGANVLTF
>TRBV5-1|many|TRBD2|16|TRBJ2-7
TGCGCCAGCAGCTTGGCCGGTCTGCGGGAGACCTACGAGCAGTACTTC
CASSLAGLRETYEQYF
>TRBV4-1|many|-|19|TRBJ2-7
TGCGCCAGCAGCCAAGAACTAAAGAATGTCGAGAGGTCGGCCTACGAGCAGTACTTC
CASSQELKNVERSAYEQYF
>TRBV20-1|-|-|13|TRBJ1-6
TGCAGTGCTAGATCGGGGGAAACTTCACCCCTCCACTTT
CSARSGETSPLHF
>TRBV7-3|-|-|12|TRBJ2-2
TGTGCCAGCAGCAACCCGCCAGGGGAGCTGTTTTTT
CASSNPPGELFF
>TRBV28|-|-|12|TRBJ1-5
TGTGCCAGCAGTCAACCGCCGGGGCCCCAGCATTTT
CASSQPPGPQHF
>TRBV28|many|-|16|TRBJ1-1
TGTGCCAGCAGTTCAGACCGACAGCGTATGAACACTGAAGCTTTCTTT
CASSSDRQRMNTEAFF
>TRBV7-2|-|-|12|TRBJ1-1
TGTGCCAGCAGCCGCCGGGACGGTGAAGCTTTCTTT
CASSRRDGEAFF
>TRBV7-9|-|-|17|TRBJ2-2
TGTGCCAGCAGCCCCGGCTGGGGGGCCTCGAGCACCGGGGAGCTGTTTTTT
CASSPGWGASSTGELFF
>TRBV29-1|once|-|14|TRBJ1-5
TGCAGCGTCCTGACAGGCACAAGCAATCAGCCCCAGCATTTT
CSVLTGTSNQPQHF
>TRBV5-5|many|-|14|TRBJ1-1
TGTGCCAGCAGCATGGACAGATTCTACACTGAAGCTTTCTTT
CASSMDRFYTEAFF
>TRBV5-1|once|-|14|TRBJ1-1
TGCGCCAGCAGGGGTGGGGTTTTGTACACTGAAGCTTTCTTT
CASRGGVLYTEAFF
>TRBV20-1|-|-|14|TRBJ1-6
TGCAGTGCTACCTATCCGGGAAATAATTCACCCCTCCACTTT
CSATYPGNNSPLHF
>TRBV10-3|-|-|12|TRBJ2-5
TGTGCCTCTGGGGGGGCCGGCGAGACCCAGTACTTC
CASGGAGETQYF
>TRBV19|-|-|16|TRBJ2-3
TGTGCCAGTAGGACCCACAGCGCCGGAGAAGGAGATACGCAGTATTTT
CASRTHSAGEGDTQYF
>TRBV7-2|-|TRBD1|15|TRBJ2-5
TGTGCCAGCAGCCGGACAGGGGCAAGTCGGGAGACCCAGTACTTC
CASSRTGASRETQYF
>TRBV7-9|-|-|13|TRBJ1-2
TGTGCCAGCAGCTTAACCGGGGACGATGGCTACACCTTC
CASSLTGDDGYTF
>TRBV5-1|many|-|22|TRBJ2-6
TGCGCCAGCAGCTCACAACAGGGAGACAGAGCCCCTGATTTCTCTGGGGCCAACGTCCTGACTTTC
CASSSQQGDRAPDFSGANVLTF
>TRBV19|once|-|14|TRBJ1-1
TGTGCCAGTAGTCGGGGGAGGCTGAACACTGAAGCTTTCTTT
CASSRGRLNTEAFF
>TRBV20-1|-|TRBD1|15|TRBJ2-7
TGCAGTGCGCGCCCTTGGGGACAGCCGACCTACGAGCAGTACTTC
CSARPWGQPTYEQYF
>TRBV28|many|-|13|TRBJ2-7
TGTGCCAGCAGCCCGCGGGTCGGCTACGAGCAGTACTTC
CASSPRVGYEQYF
>TRBV19|-|-|13|TRBJ2-7
TGTGCCAGTCTCCGGAGGGATCGGAGCGAGCAGTACTTC
CASLRRDRSEQYF
>TRBV7-9|once|TRBD2|15|TRBJ2-1
TGTGCCAGCAGCTTAGAAGAGGGACTAGTGGATGAGCAGTTCTTC
CASSLEEGLVDEQFF
>TRBV13|many|TRBD1|13|TRBJ1-1
TGTGCCAGCAGCTTAGGGTCAGGGGGCATAGCTTTCTTT
CASSLGSGGIAFF
>TRBV24-1|once|-|13|TRBJ2-5
TGTGCCACCAGTGAGGTCCGGATAGAGACCCAGTACTTC
CATSEVRIETQYF
>TRBV6-1|-|TRBD2|16|TRBJ2-5
TGTGCCAGCACCAAGGGGGGACTAGCGGGAAGAGAGACCCAGTACTTC
CASTKGGLAGRETQYF
>TRBV7-8|-|TRBD2|15|TRBJ2-5
TGTGCCAGCAGCATTGGGACTAGCGGTGAAGTGACCCAGTACTTC
CASSIGTSGEVTQYF
>TRBV24-1|-|TRBD1|19|TRBJ1-1
TGTGCCACCAGTGATTTGAGACAGGGGGCGCGGGAAATGAACACTGAAGCTTTCTTT
CATSDLRQGAREMNTEAFF
>TRBV7-8|-|TRBD2|17|TRBJ2-2
TGTGCCAGCAACTCAGGACCTCTAGCGGGAGACACCGGGGAGCTGTTTTTT
CASNSGPLAGDTGELFF
>TRBV12-3/TRBV12-4|-|-|13|TRBJ1-6
TGTGCCAGCACCCCACAATTCAATTCACCCCTCCACTTT
CASTPQFNSPLHF
>TRBV7-9|many|-|16|TRBJ1-2
TGTGCCAGCAGCTTGGAAGAACAGGAGGCTAACTATGGCTACACCTTC
CASSLEEQEANYGYTF
>TRBV10-3|many|-|13|TRBJ1-5
TGTGCCATCAGTGATTATAGCAATCAGCCCCAGCATTTT
CAISDYSNQPQHF
>TRBV19|-|-|14|TRBJ2-5
TGTGCCAGTAGTATTTGGGTCGGAGAAGAGACCCAGTACTTC
CASSIWVGEETQYF
>TRBV7-9|-|-|11|TRBJ2-5
TGTGCCAGCACACCTTTAGAGACCCAGTACTTC
CASTPLETQYF
>TRBV7-2|once|-|15|TRBJ1-5
TGTGCCAGCAGCTTAGGAGTCCAGCGAGAAGAGACCCAGCATTTT
CASSLGVQREETQHF
>TRBV7-2|few|-|15|TRBJ2-7
TGTGCCAGCAGCTTACAGGGGAAGGGCAATTACGAGCAGTACTTC
CASSLQGKGNYEQYF
>TRBV9|once|-|12|TRBJ1-1
TGTGCCAGCAGCGCAGGGGCAGGTGAAGCTTTCTTT
CASSAGAGEAFF
>TRBV10-3|-|TRBD1|13|TRBJ2-7
TGTGCCAGCAGTCCCACGGGACAGCACGAGCAGTACTTC
CASSPTGQHEQYF
>TRBV7-6|-|-|15|TRBJ1-3
TGTGCCAGCAGCTTATTCGCAGGAGGAGGAAACACCATATATTTT
CASSLFAGGGNTIYF